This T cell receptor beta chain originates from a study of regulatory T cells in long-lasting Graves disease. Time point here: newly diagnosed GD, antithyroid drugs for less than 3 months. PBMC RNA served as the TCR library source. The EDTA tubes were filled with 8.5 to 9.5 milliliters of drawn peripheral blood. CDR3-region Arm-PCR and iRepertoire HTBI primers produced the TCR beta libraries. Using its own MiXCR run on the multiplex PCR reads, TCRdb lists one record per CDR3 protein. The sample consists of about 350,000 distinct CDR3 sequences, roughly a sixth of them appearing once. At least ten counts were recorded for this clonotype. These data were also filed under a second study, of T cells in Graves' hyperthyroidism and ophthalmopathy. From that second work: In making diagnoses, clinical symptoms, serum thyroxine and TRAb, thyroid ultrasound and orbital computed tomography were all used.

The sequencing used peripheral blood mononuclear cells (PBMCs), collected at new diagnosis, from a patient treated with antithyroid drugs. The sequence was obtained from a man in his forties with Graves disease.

CDR3 region: CASSLALKRGSYNEQFF. CDR3 DNA: TGTGCCAGCAGCTTAGCCCTTAAGCGGGGCTCCTACAATGAGCAGTTCTTC. This chain connects TRBV11-2 to TRBJ2-1; 7 bases agree with TRBD2. The CDR3 has 17 residues. The V gene's germline CDR1 is SGHAT and CDR2 FQNNGV. The junction had 6 bases not matched to a gene; V was cut back by 1 base and J by 0 bases.